These 13 T cell receptor beta chains share one sample of origin, sequenced in a study of blood T cell repertoires in COVID-19. Sequencing was performed with immunoSEQ multiplex PCR; in TCRdb, only in-frame clones are kept and a portion is missing. The sample records over 150,000 clones, roughly four fifths being singletons. Sequenced material: peripheral blood. The source of these receptors is a woman aged 60-70 years with COVID-19, enrolled during active disease.

This rearrangement joins TRBV27 to TRBJ2-1, with D possibly matching TRBD2 (6 bases). Trimming removed 1 base from V and 12 bases from J, with 19 bases in between. CDR1 is MNHEY and CDR2 is SMNVEV in the germline V gene (reference sequence). The CDR3 spans 15 residues. The CDR3 region has the DNA TGTGCCAGCAGTTTATACGGGAGTATTACAAGCTGGCAGTTCTTC. Translation gives CASSLYGSITSWQFF.

The sample holds a few counts of this clone. The V call is TRBV9, the J call TRBJ1-2, with D possibly matching TRBD1 (5 bases). CDR3 length: 19 residues. Trimming stripped 4 bases from V and 7 bases from J, with 32 bases between. Germline loops: CDR1 SGDLS, CDR2 YYNGEE. The CDR3 protein is CASSTRRGRALEHPSGYTF. The CDR3 region has the DNA TGTGCCAGCAGCACCCGAAGGGGCAGGGCGTTAGAGCATCCAAGTGGCTACACCTTC.

This chain links TRBV18 with TRBJ1-1; D not certain. The V end was cut by 2 bases, the J end by 1 base, with 5 bases between. The CDR3 has 13 residues. Per germline, CDR1 KGHSH and CDR2 LQKENI. DNA for the CDR3: TGTGCCAGCTCACCAGCCGGGAACACTGAAGCTTTCTTT. Protein sequence: CASSPAGNTEAFF.

V is TRBV7-9 and J is TRBJ2-2, with D perhaps TRBD1 (5 bases). Germline values: CDR1 SEHNR, CDR2 FQNEAQ (reference sequence). The V end was cut by 1 base, the J end by 6 bases, with 15 bases between. CDR3 length: 16 amino acids. The CDR3 sequence: CASSLVFGAWAGELFF. The CDR3 DNA is TGTGCCAGCAGCTTAGTGTTTGGGGCATGGGCCGGGGAGCTGTTTTTT.

This chain joins TRBV27 and TRBJ1-5; 8 nucleotides align to TRBD1. The CDR3 sequence is 17 residues long. CDR1 and CDR2 (germline): MNHEY, SMNVEV (reference sequence). V lost 6 bases and J lost 0; bases outside the gene matches: 10. CDR3 sequence reads: CASSLAGQGGSNQPQHF. DNA for the CDR3: TGTGCCAGCAGCCTCGCCGGACAGGGAGGTAGCAATCAGCCCCAGCATTTT.

This chain links TRBV19 with TRBJ1-5; 11 positions match TRBD1. CDR3 length: 15 residues. CDR1 is LNHDA, CDR2 SQIVND, per germline (reference sequence). V lost 7 bases and J lost 6; bases outside the gene matches: 8. The CDR3 nucleotides read TGTGCCAGTACCAACTCGGACAGGGGGCTTCAGCCCCAGCATTTT. Encoded protein: CASTNSDRGLQPQHF.

The rearrangement uses TRBV27 and TRBJ2-5, with 13 bases identical to TRBD2. CDR3 length equals 19 residues. J lost 3 bases, V lost 6 bases, and 16 bases had no gene match. The germline V gene encodes CDR1 MNHEY and CDR2 SMNVEV (reference sequence). The CDR3 DNA reads TGTGCCAGCAGCCGCTCCGGGACTAGCGGGACGCGGAGGAAAGAGACCCAGTACTTC. Translation: CASSRSGTSGTRRKETQYF.

The chain couples TRBV4-2 to TRBJ2-1; TRBD2 matches at 13 bases. The germline gives CDR1 LGHNA, CDR2 YNFKEQ. With 5 bases clipped from V and 5 bases from J, the junction kept 6 bases outside the gene matches. This CDR3 spans 16 amino acids. The CDR3 sequence is CASSYGGTSGDNEQFF. In DNA, the CDR3 is TGTGCCAGCAGCTATGGGGGGACTAGCGGGGACAATGAGCAGTTCTTC.

The chain recombines TRBV19 with TRBJ1-5; D remains unclear. CDR3 length equals 15 residues. From germline, CDR1 is LNHDA and CDR2 SQIVND (reference sequence). Trimming cost V 5 bases and J 0 bases, with 11 bases left between them. For the CDR3, the DNA is TGTGCCAGTAGTGGCACAGCGGATAGCAATCAGCCCCAGCATTTT. Its protein is CASSGTADSNQPQHF.

V is TRBV7-9 and J is TRBJ1-3; D unclear. The CDR3 runs to 15 residues. The V and J ends lost 6 bases and 0 bases respectively, with 12 bases between them. Germline lookup yields CDR1 SEHNR and CDR2 FQNEAQ (reference sequence). In DNA, the CDR3 is TGTGCCAGCAGTTCCACGGTGAGCTCTGGAAACACCATATATTTT. It translates to CASSSTVSSGNTIYF.

The genes are TRBV6-5 and TRBJ1-1; the D gene is possibly TRBD1 (6 bases). CDR1 MNHEY and CDR2 SVGAGI come from the germline V gene. This CDR3 spans 14 amino acids. V was pared by 0 bases and J by 7 bases, with 12 bases between. CDR3 nucleotide sequence: TGTGCCAGCAGTTACTCGGGACAACTTTTTGAAGCTTTCTTT. Residues: CASSYSGQLFEAFF.

This sequence joins TRBV20-1 and TRBJ1-2; the D is unclear. The CDR3 has 11 residues. V was clipped by 5 bases and J by 10 bases, with 14 bases between them. CDR1 and CDR2 (germline): DFQATT, SNEGSKA (reference sequence). CDR3 sequence reads: CSAEDWNSYTF. The CDR3 DNA is TGCAGTGCTGAGGACTGGAATTCCTACACCTTC.

This clone was counted only a few times. This sequence joins TRBV7-9 and TRBJ2-5; D call uncertain. Trimming took 5 bases from V and 3 from J, leaving 10 bases between them. Germline V CDR1 and CDR2: SEHNR, FQNEAQ (reference sequence). The CDR3 length is 13 residues. Here the CDR3 reads CASSPKEKETQYF. In DNA, the CDR3 is TGTGCCAGCAGCCCAAAGGAGAAAGAGACCCAGTACTTC.